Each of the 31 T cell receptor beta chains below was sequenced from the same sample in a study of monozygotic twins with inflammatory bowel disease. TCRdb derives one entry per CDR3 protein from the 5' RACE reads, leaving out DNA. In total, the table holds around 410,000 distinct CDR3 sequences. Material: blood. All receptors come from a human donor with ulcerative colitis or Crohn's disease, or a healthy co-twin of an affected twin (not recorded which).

The CDR3: CASSLGGFRSTDTQYF. The rearrangement uses TRBV7-2 and TRBJ2-3; TCRdb's D call, TRBD2, is unchecked because there is no DNA. This CDR3 has 16 residues. The germline CDR1 and CDR2 sequences are SGHTA and FQGNSA.

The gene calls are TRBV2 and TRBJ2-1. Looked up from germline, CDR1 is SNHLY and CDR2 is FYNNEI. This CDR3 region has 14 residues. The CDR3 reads CASSETSRYNEQFF.

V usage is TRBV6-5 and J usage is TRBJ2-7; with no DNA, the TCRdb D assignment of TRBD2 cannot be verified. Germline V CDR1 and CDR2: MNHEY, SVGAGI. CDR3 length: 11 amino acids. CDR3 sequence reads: CASRTWEGEYF.

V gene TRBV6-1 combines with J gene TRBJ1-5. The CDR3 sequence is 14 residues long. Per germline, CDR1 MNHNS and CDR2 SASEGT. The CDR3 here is CASSEAQRDQPQHF.

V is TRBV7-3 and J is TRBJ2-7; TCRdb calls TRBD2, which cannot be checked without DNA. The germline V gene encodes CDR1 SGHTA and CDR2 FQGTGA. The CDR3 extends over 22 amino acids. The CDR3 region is CASSLKGGGRLAAIGMDYEQYF.

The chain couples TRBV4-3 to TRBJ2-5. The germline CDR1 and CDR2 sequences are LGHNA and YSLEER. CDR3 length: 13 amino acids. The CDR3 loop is CASSRTRTETQYF.

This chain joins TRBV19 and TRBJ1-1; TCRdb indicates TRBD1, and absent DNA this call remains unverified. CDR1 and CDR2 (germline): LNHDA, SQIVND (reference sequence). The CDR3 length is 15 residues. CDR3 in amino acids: CASSMGQGLNTEAFF.

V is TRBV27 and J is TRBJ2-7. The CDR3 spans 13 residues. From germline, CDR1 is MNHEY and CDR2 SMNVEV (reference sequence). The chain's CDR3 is CASKNTGSYEQYF.

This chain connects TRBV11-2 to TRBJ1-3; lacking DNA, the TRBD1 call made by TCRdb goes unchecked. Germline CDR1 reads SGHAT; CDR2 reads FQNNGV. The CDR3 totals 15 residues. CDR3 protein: CASSSRVAKPSSIYF.

The CDR3: CASSFWHQGYSLNTQYF. The J gene is TRBJ2-3, the V gene TRBV7-2; TCRdb's D call of TRBD1 is untestable without DNA. Germline V gene sequence: CDR1 SGHTA, CDR2 FQGNSA. The CDR3 covers 17 residues.

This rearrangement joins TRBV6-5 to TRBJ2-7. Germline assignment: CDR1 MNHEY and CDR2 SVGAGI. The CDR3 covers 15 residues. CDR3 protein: CASSYSRISSYEQYF.

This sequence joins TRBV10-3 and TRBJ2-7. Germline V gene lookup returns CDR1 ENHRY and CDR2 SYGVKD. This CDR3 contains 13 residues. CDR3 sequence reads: CAIMSEQPYEQYF.

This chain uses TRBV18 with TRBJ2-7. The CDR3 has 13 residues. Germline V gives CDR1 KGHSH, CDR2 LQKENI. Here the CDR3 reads CASSPSNSYEQYF. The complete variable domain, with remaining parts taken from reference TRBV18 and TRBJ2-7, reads NAGVMQNPRHLVRRRGQEARLRCSPMKGHSHVYWYRQLPEEGLKFMVYLQKENIIDESGMPKERFSAEFPKEGPSILRIQQVVRGDSAAYFCASSPSNSYEQYFGPGTRLTVT.

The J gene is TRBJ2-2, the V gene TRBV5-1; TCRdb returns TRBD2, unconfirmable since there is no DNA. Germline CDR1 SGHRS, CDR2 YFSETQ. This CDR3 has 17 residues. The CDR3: CASSLSSGSTNTGELFF.

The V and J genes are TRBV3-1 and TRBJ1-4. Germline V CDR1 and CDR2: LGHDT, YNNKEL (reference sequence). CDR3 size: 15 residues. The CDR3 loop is CASSQDLHHNEKLFF.

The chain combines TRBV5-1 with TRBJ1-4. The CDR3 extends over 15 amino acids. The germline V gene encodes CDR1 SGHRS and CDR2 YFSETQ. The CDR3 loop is CASSIQGATNEKLFF.

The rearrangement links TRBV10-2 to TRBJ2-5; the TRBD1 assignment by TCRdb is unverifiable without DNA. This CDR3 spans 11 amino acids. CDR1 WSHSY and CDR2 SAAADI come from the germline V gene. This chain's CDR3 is CASYEGETQYF.

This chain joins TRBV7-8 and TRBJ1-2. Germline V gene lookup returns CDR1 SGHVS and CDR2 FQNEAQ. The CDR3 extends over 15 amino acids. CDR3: CASSSERNLIYGYTF.

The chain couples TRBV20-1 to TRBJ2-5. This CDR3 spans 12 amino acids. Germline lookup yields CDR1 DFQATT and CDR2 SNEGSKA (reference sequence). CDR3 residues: CSARAAQETQYF.

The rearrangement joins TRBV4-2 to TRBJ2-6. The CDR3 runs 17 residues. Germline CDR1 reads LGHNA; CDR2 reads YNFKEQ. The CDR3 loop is CASSPSTASSGANVLTF.

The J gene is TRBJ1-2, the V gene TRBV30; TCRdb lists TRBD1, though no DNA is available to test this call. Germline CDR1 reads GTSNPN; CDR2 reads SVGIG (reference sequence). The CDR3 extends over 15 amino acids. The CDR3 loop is CAWKGEGAPDYGYTF.

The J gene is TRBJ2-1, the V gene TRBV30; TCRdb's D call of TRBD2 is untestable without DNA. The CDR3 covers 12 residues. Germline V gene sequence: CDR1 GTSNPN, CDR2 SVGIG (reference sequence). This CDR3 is CAGMGLADEQFF.

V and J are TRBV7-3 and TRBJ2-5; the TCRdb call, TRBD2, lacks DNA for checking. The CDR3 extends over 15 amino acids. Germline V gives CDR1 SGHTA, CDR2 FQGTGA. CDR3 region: CASSLTASGSGTQYF. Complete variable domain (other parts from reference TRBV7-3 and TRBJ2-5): GAGVSQTPSNKVTEKGKYVELRCDPISGHTALYWYRQSLGQGPEFLIYFQGTGAADDSGLPNDRFFAVRPEGSVSTLKIQRTERGDSAVYLCASSLTASGSGTQYFGPGTRLLVL.

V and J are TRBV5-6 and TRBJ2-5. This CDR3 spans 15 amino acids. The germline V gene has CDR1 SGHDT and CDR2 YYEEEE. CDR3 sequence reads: CASSLLMGTGETQYF.

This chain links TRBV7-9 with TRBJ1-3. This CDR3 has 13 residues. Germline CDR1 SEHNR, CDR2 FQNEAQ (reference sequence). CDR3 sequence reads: CASSLPTGNTIYF. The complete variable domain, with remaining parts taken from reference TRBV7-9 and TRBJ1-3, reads DTGVSQNPRHKITKRGQNVTFRCDPISEHNRLYWYRQTLGQGPEFLTYFQNEAQLEKSRLLSDRFSAERPKGSFSTLEIQRTEQGDSAMYLCASSLPTGNTIYFGEGSWLTVV.

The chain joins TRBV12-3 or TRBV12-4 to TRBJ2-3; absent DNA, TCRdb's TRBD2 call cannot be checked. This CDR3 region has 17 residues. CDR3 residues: CASSSSRRGGDTDTQYF.

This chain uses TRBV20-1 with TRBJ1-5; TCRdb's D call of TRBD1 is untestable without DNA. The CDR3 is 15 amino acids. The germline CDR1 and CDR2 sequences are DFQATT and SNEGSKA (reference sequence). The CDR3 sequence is CSAGQGRGGNQPQHF.

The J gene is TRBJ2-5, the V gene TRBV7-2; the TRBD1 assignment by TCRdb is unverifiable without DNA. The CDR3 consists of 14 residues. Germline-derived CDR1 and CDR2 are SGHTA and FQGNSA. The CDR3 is CASTLRDRGETQYF.

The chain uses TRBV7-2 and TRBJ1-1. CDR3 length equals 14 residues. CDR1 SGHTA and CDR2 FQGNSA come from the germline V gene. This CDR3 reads CASSLVTGYTEAFF.

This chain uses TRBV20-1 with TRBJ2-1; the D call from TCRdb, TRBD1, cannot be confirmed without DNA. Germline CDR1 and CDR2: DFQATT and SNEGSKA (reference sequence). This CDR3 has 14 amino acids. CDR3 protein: CSAPRRTGYNEQFF.

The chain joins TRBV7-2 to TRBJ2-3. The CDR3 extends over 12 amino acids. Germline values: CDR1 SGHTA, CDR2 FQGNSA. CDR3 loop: CASSLALSSQYF.